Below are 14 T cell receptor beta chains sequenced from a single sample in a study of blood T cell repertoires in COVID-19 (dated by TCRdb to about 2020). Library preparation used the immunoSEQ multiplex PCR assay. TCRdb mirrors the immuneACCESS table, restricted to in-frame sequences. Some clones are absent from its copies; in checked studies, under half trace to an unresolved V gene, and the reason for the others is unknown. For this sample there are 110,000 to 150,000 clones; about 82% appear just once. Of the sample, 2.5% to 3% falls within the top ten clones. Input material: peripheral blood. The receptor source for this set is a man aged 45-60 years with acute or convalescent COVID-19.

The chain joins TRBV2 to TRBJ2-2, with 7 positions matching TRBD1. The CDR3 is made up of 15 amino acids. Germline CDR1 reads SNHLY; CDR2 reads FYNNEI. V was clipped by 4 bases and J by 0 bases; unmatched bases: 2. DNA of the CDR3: TGTGCCAGCAGTGTGACAGGGCCGAACACCGGGGAGCTGTTTTTT. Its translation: CASSVTGPNTGELFF.

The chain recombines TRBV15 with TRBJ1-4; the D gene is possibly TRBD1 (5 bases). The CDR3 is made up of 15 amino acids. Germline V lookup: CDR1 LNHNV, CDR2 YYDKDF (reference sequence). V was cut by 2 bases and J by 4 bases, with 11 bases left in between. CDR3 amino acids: CATSRKTAVNEKLFF. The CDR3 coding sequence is TGTGCCACCAGCAGAAAGACAGCTGTTAATGAAAAACTGTTTTTT.

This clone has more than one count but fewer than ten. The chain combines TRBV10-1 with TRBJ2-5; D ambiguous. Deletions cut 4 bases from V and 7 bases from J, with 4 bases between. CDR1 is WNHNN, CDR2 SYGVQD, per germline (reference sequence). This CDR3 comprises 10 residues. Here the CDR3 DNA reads TGCGCCAGCAGTGTAGTGACCCAGTACTTC. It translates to CASSVVTQYF.

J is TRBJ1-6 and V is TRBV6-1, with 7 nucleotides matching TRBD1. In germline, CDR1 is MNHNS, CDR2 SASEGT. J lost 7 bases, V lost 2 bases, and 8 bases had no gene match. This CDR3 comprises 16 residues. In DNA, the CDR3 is TGTGCCAGCAGTGAAACCCGACAGGGATACAATTCACCCCTCCACTTT. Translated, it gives CASSETRQGYNSPLHF.

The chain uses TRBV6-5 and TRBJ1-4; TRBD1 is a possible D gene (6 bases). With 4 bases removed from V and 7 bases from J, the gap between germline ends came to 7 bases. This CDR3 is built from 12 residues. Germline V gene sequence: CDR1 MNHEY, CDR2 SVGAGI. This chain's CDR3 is CASSWTVEKLFF. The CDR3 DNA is TGTGCCAGCAGTTGGACAGTTGAAAAACTGTTTTTT.

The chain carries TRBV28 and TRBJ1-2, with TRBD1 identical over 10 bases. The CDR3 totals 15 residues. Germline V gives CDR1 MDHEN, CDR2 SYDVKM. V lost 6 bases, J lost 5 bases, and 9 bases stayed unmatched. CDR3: CASRQTGGREYGYTF. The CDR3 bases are TGTGCCAGCAGACAGACAGGGGGCAGGGAGTATGGCTACACCTTC.

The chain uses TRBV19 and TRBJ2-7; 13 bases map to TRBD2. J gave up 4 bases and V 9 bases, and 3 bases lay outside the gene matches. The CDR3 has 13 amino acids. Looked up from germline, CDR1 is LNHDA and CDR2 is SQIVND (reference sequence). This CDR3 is CASRTSGSYEQYF. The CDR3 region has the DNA TGTGCCAGCAGGACTAGCGGGAGTTACGAGCAGTACTTC.

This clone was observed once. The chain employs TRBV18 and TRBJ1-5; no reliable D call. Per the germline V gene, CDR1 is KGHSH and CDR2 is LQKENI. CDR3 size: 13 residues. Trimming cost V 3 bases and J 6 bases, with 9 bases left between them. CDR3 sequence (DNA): TGTGCCAGCTCACCGAGTGAGGTTCAGCCCCAGCATTTT. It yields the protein CASSPSEVQPQHF.

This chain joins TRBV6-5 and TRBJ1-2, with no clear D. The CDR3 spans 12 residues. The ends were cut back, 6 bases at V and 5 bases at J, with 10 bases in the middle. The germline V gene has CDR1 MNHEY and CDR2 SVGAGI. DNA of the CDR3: TGTGCCAGCAGACTTTACGGGTATGGCTACACCTTC. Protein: CASRLYGYGYTF.

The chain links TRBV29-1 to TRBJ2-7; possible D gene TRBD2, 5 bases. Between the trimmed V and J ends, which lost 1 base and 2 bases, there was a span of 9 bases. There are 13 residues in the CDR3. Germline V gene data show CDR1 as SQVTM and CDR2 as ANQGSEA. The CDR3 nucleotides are TGCAGCGTTGAAGGGAGGTCTACCTACGAGCAGTACTTC. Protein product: CSVEGRSTYEQYF.

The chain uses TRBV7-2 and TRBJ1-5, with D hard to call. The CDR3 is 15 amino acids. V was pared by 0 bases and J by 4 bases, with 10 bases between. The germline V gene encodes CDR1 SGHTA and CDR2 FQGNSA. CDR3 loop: CASSLAGQRNQPQHF. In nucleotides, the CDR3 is TGTGCCAGCAGCTTAGCGGGCCAAAGAAATCAGCCCCAGCATTTT. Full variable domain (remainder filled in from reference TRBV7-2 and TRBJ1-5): GAGVSQSPSNKVTEKGKDVELRCDPISGHTALYWYRQSLGQGLEFLIYFQGNSAPDKSGLPSDRFSAERTGGSVSTLTIQRTQQEDSAVYLCASSLAGQRNQPQHFGDGTRLSIL.

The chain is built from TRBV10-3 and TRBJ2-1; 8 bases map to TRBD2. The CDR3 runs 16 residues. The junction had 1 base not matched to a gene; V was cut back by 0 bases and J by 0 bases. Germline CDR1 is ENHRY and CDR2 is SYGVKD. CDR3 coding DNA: TGTGCCATCAGTGAGTCGGCGGGGGGCTCCTACAATGAGCAGTTCTTC. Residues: CAISESAGGSYNEQFF.

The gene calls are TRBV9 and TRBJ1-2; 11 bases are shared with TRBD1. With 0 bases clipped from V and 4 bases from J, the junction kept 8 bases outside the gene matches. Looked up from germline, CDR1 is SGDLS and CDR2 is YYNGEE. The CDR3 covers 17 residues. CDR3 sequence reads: CASSVEGQGVNPYGYTF. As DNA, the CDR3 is TGTGCCAGCAGCGTAGAGGGACAGGGGGTGAACCCCTATGGCTACACCTTC. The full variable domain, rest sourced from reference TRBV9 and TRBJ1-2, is DSGVTQTPKHLITATGQRVTLRCSPRSGDLSVYWYQQSLDQGLQFLIQYYNGEERAKGNILERFSAQQFPDLHSELNLSSLELGDSALYFCASSVEGQGVNPYGYTFGSGTRLTVV.

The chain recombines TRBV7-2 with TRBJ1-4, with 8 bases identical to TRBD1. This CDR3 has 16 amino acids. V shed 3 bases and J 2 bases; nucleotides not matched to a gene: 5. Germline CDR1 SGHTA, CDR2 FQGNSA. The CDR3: CASSFFGTGTNEKLFF. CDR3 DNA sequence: TGTGCCAGCAGCTTTTTCGGGACAGGCACTAATGAAAAACTGTTTTTT.